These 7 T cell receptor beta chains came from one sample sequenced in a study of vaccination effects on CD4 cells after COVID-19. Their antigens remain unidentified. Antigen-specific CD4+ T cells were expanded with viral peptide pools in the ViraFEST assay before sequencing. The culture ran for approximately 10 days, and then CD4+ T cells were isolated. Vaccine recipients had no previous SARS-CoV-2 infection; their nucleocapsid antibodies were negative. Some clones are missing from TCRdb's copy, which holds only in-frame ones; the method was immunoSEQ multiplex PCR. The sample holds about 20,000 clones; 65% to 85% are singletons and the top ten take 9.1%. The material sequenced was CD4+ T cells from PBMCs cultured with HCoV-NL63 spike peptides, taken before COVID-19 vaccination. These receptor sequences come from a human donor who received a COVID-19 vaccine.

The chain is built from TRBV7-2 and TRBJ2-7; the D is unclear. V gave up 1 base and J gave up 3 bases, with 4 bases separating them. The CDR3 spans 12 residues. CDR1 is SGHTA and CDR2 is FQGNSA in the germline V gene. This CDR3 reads CASSLDFYEQYF. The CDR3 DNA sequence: TGTGCCAGCAGCTTAGACTTCTACGAGCAGTACTTC.

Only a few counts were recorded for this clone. The CDR3 reads CASSPNTLMREKLFF. In DNA form, the CDR3 reads TGTGCCAGCAGCCCAAATACCTTAATGCGGGAAAAACTGTTTTTT. V and J are TRBV3-1 (or the pseudogene TRBV3-2) and TRBJ1-4; D unclear. V was cut by 4 bases and J by 8 bases, with 17 bases left in between. This CDR3 is built from 15 residues. Per the germline V gene, CDR1 is LGHDT and CDR2 is YNNKEL (reference sequence).

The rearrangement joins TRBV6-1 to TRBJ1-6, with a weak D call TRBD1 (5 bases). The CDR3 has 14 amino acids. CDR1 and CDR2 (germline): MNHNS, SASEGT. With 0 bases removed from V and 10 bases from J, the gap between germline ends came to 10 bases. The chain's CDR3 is CASSEAGVGSPLHF. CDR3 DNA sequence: TGTGCCAGCAGTGAAGCAGGGGTCGGGTCACCCCTCCACTTT.

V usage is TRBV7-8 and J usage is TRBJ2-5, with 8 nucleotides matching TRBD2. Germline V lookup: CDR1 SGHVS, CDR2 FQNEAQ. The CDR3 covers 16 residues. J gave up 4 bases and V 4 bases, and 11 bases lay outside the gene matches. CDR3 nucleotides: TGTGCCAGCAGCTCGAGGCACGGGGGGGCCACAGAGACCCAGTACTTC. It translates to CASSSRHGGATETQYF.

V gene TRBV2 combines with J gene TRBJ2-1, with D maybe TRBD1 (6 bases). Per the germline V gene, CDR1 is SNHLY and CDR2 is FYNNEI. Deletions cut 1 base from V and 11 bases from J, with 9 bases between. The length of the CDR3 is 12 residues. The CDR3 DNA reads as TGTGCCAGCAGTGAAGATCAGGGGAAGCAGTTCTTC. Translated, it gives CASSEDQGKQFF.

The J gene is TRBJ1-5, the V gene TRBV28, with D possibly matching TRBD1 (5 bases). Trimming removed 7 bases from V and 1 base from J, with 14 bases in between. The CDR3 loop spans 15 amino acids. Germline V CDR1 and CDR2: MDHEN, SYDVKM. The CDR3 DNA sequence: TGTGCCAGCACTGGGGGGATCTCGAGCAATCAGCCCCAGCATTTT. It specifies CASTGGISSNQPQHF. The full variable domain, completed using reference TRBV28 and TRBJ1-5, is DVKVTQSSRYLVKRTGEKVFLECVQDMDHENMFWYRQDPGLGLRLIYFSYDVKMKEKGDIPEGYSVSREKKERFSLILESASTNQTSMYLCASTGGISSNQPQHFGDGTRLSIL.

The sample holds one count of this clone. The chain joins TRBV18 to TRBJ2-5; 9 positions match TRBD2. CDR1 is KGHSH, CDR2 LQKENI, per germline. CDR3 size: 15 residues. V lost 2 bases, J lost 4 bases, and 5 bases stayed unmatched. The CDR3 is CASSPDAGGRETQYF. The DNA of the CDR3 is TGTGCCAGCTCACCAGACGCGGGAGGGCGAGAGACCCAGTACTTC. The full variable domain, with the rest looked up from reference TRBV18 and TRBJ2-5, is NAGVMQNPRHLVRRRGQEARLRCSPMKGHSHVYWYRQLPEEGLKFMVYLQKENIIDESGMPKERFSAEFPKEGPSILRIQQVVRGDSAAYFCASSPDAGGRETQYFGPGTRLLVL.